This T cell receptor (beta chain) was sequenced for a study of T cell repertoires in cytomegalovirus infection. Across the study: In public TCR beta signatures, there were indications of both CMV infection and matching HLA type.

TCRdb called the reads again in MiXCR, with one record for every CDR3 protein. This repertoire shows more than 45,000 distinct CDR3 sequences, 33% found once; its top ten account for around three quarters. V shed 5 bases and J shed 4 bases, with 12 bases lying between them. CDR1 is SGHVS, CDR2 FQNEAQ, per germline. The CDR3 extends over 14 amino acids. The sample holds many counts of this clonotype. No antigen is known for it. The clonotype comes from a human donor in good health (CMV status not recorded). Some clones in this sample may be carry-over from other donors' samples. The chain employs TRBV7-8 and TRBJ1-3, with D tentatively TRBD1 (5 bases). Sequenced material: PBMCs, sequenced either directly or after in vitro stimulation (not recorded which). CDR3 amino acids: CASSHRLAGNTIYF. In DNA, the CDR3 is TGTGCCAGCAGCCACAGGTTGGCAGGAAACACCATATATTTT.